Each of the 31 T cell receptor beta chains below was sequenced from the same sample in a study of beta chain features in type 1 diabetes. What was sequenced were expressed TCRB transcripts, since all of the isolated RNA had been reverse transcribed. Assay: immunoSEQ multiplex PCR; the TCRdb copy retains only in-frame clones and omits some. Of fewer than 500,000 clones in the sample, around 13% were seen once. Sequenced: naive CD4+ T cells from blood. These receptor sequences come from a man in his thirties or forties in good health.

This chain joins TRBV5-4 and TRBJ2-1; 8 bases are shared with TRBD2. Germline values: CDR1 SGHNT, CDR2 YYREEE (reference sequence). CDR3 length: 13 residues. V lost 4 bases, J lost 7 bases, and 4 bases stayed unmatched. The chain's CDR3 is CASSRLAGNEQFF. Here the CDR3 DNA reads TGTGCCAGCAGCCGCTTAGCGGGAAATGAGCAGTTCTTC.

The J gene is TRBJ1-1, the V gene TRBV30, with D possibly being TRBD1 (5 bases). Germline CDR1 GTSNPN, CDR2 SVGIG (reference sequence). V lost 3 bases and J 2 bases, leaving 10 bases between the germline ends. The CDR3 has 13 residues. The CDR3 is CAWRGDGNTEAFF. The CDR3 nucleotides are TGTGCCTGGAGGGGGGACGGAAACACTGAAGCTTTCTTT.

This clone was detected only a few times. The V call is TRBV14, the J call TRBJ1-6; unclear D gene. V lost 3 bases and J 8 bases, leaving 5 bases between the germline ends. The V gene's germline CDR1 is SGHDN and CDR2 FVKESK. The CDR3 is 12 residues long. CDR3 DNA: TGTGCCAGCAGCCACTGGGATTCACCCCTCCACTTT. It is translated as CASSHWDSPLHF. Full variable domain (rest looked up from reference TRBV14 and TRBJ1-6): EAGVTQFPSHSVIEKGQTVTLRCDPISGHDNLYWYRRVMGKEIKFLLHFVKESKQDESGMPNNRFLAERTGGTYSTLKVQPAELEDSGVYFCASSHWDSPLHFGNGTRLTVT.

The table lists this clone with a few counts. The rearrangement uses TRBV7-2 and TRBJ2-3; TRBD2 is a possible D gene (5 bases). The CDR3 consists of 14 residues. Deletions cut 3 bases from V and 4 bases from J, with 11 bases between. The germline V gene has CDR1 SGHTA and CDR2 FQGNSA. The CDR3 region is CASSLAGEADTQYF. CDR3 DNA: TGTGCCAGCAGCTTGGCGGGCGAAGCAGATACGCAGTATTTT.

This clone was observed a few times. The J gene is TRBJ2-3, the V gene TRBV18; maybe TRBD2 (5 bases). The V and J ends lost 2 bases and 1 base respectively, with 7 bases between them. Germline CDR1 reads KGHSH; CDR2 reads LQKENI. The CDR3 is 14 amino acids. In DNA form, the CDR3 reads TGTGCCAGCTCACCAGGTAGCGGCACAGATACGCAGTATTTT. Encoded protein: CASSPGSGTDTQYF.

This chain connects TRBV25-1 to TRBJ1-1; D is perhaps TRBD1 (5 bases). Germline loops: CDR1 MGHDK, CDR2 SYGVNS. This CDR3 region has 15 residues. Trimming shortened V by 1 base and J by 4 bases, and 13 bases separated the two germline ends. The CDR3 nucleotides are TGTGCCAGCAGTGAATTCGGGGGAGGCTCCACTGAAGCTTTCTTT. Its protein is CASSEFGGGSTEAFF. The full variable domain, completed using reference TRBV25-1 and TRBJ1-1, is EADIYQTPRYLVIGTGKKITLECSQTMGHDKMYWYQQDPGMELHLIHYSYGVNSTEKGDLSSESTVSRIRTEHFPLTLESARPSHTSQYLCASSEFGGGSTEAFFGQGTRLTVV.

CDR3 protein: CASSISRNEQFF. CDR3 DNA: TGTGCCAGTAGTATATCCAGGAATGAGCAGTTCTTC. The gene calls are TRBV19 and TRBJ2-1; D is uncertain. This CDR3 contains 12 residues. Trimming removed 2 bases at V and 7 bases at J, with 6 bases between. Germline loops: CDR1 LNHDA, CDR2 SQIVND (reference sequence).

This clone has more than one count but fewer than ten. This sequence joins TRBV7-8 and TRBJ1-5; possibly TRBD1 for D (5 bases). The CDR3 is made up of 15 amino acids. Per germline, CDR1 SGHVS and CDR2 FQNEAQ. The V end lost 2 bases, the J end lost 6 bases, and 14 bases lay between the germline ends. The CDR3 region has the DNA TGTGCCAGCAGCTTAAGATGGTGGGGGAGTCAGCCCCAGCATTTT. This sequence encodes CASSLRWWGSQPQHF.

The chain joins TRBV29-1 to TRBJ2-7; TRBD1 matches 9 bases. There are 13 residues in the CDR3. V lost 8 bases to trimming and J lost 0 bases; unmatched junction nucleotides: 5. From germline, CDR1 is SQVTM and CDR2 ANQGSEA. DNA for the CDR3: TGCAGCCTGGGACAGGGTTCCTCCTACGAGCAGTACGTC. The encoded protein is CSLGQGSSYEQYV.

This clone was observed a handful of times. The J gene is TRBJ2-1, the V gene TRBV7-6; TRBD1 aligns across 10 bases. V gave up 0 bases and J gave up 6 bases; unmatched junction bases: 5. CDR1 is SGHVS and CDR2 is FNYEAQ in the germline V gene. The CDR3 loop spans 16 amino acids. The CDR3 loop is CASSLAGDRGGNEQFF. The CDR3 DNA reads TGTGCCAGCAGCTTAGCTGGGGACAGGGGTGGCAATGAGCAGTTCTTC.

Concerning this clone itself: One base away lies a much larger clone, so this may be a sequencing read error. The genes are TRBV4-1 and TRBJ2-3; D gene uncertain. V was shortened by 1 base and J by 4 bases, with 0 bases between the two germline ends. Germline CDR1 MGHRA, CDR2 YSYEKL. The CDR3 contains 11 residues. CDR3 DNA: TGCGCCAGCAGCCAAGCAGATACGCAGTATTTT. This codes for CASSQADTQYF.

This clone has only a few counts. The rearrangement links TRBV7-8 to TRBJ2-1; TRBD2 matches 11 bases. CDR1 and CDR2 from the germline V gene are SGHVS and FQNEAQ. This CDR3 has 15 amino acids. The V gene end was trimmed by 5 bases and the J gene end by 6 bases; junction bases not matched to a gene: 6. The CDR3: CASSLLGLAVNEQFF. The CDR3 nucleotides are TGTGCCAGCAGCCTACTGGGACTAGCGGTCAATGAGCAGTTCTTC.

This clone was seen only a few times. V is TRBV7-2 and J is TRBJ2-1; 9 nucleotides match TRBD1. The CDR3 sequence is 17 residues long. Unmatched junction bases numbered 5, after V lost 0 bases and J lost 2 bases. The germline V gene has CDR1 SGHTA and CDR2 FQGNSA. The CDR3 reads CASSLARDRVTYNEQFF. In DNA form, the CDR3 reads TGTGCCAGCAGCTTAGCCAGGGACAGGGTCACCTACAATGAGCAGTTCTTC. Full variable domain (missing parts from reference TRBV7-2 and TRBJ2-1): GAGVSQSPSNKVTEKGKDVELRCDPISGHTALYWYRQSLGQGLEFLIYFQGNSAPDKSGLPSDRFSAERTGGSVSTLTIQRTQQEDSAVYLCASSLARDRVTYNEQFFGPGTRLTVL.

This clone was counted between two and nine times. The V gene is TRBV4-3, the J gene TRBJ2-2; TRBD2 aligns across 8 bases. The CDR3 loop spans 16 amino acids. The germline V gene has CDR1 LGHNA and CDR2 YSLEER. The trim removed 1 base at V and 5 bases at J, leaving 6 bases unmatched. As DNA, the CDR3 is TGCGCCAGCAGCCAAGGGCTAGCGGGTGGTACCGGGGAGCTGTTTTTT. Amino acids: CASSQGLAGGTGELFF.

In this sample, this clone turned up a few times. This chain links TRBV6-5 with TRBJ1-3; D gene unclear. This CDR3 region has 15 residues. Germline lookup yields CDR1 MNHEY and CDR2 SVGAGI. V was cut by 5 bases and J by 0 bases, with 11 bases left in between. The DNA of the CDR3 is TGTGCCAGCAGTCCCCCGGGGAGCTCTGGAAACACCATATATTTT. It yields the protein CASSPPGSSGNTIYF.

This clone was found a few times. V usage is TRBV21-1 and J usage is TRBJ2-7. TRBV21-1 has pseudogene status. The CDR3 length is 14 residues. CDR3 in amino acids: CASPGDRGLYEQYV. In DNA, the CDR3 is TGTGCCAGCCCCGGCGACCGGGGGCTTTACGAGCAGTACGTC.

This clone was observed a single time. Possible read error: a much larger clone is one base away. This rearrangement joins TRBV11-2 to TRBJ2-7; D remains ambiguous. The CDR3 runs 11 residues. Trimming cost V 3 bases and J 2 bases, with 2 bases left between them. Germline CDR1 and CDR2: SGHAT and FQNNGV. CDR3 protein: CASSFTYEQYF. CDR3 in DNA: TGTGCCAGCAGCTTTACCTACGAGCAGTACTTC. The complete variable domain, with remaining parts taken from reference TRBV11-2 and TRBJ2-7, reads EAGVAQSPRYKIIEKRQSVAFWCNPISGHATLYWYQQILGQGPKLLIQFQNNGVVDDSQLPKDRFSAERLKGVDSTLKIQPAKLEDSAVYLCASSFTYEQYFGPGTRLTVT.

This chain uses TRBV11-2 with TRBJ2-1; possibly TRBD1 or TRBD2 for D (6 bases each). This CDR3 has 14 amino acids. V was trimmed by 1 base and J by 5 bases, leaving 9 bases between them. CDR1 is SGHAT, CDR2 FQNNGV, per germline. The DNA of the CDR3 is TGTGCCAGCAGCTTAGTTGGGGGGCACAATGAGCAGTTCTTC. Residues: CASSLVGGHNEQFF.

This chain links TRBV18 with TRBJ2-5; no firm D call. CDR3 length equals 15 residues. The ends were cut back, 1 base at V and 4 bases at J, with 13 bases in the middle. Germline V gene data show CDR1 as KGHSH and CDR2 as LQKENI. Here the CDR3 reads CASSPLSGSIETQYF. The DNA of the CDR3 is TGTGCCAGCTCACCACTATCCGGGTCTATAGAGACCCAGTACTTC.

This clone was recorded many times. The J gene is TRBJ2-5, the V gene TRBV29-1; the match to TRBD1 covers 9 bases. After removal of 6 bases from V and 1 base from J, the junction contained 9 bases not matched to a gene. CDR1 and CDR2 (germline): SQVTM, ANQGSEA. This CDR3 region has 15 residues. The CDR3 DNA sequence: TGCAGCGTGGGTTCCGGGACAGGGACCCAAGAGACCCAGTACTTC. Protein sequence: CSVGSGTGTQETQYF.

This clone was counted a few times. The V call is TRBV10-3, the J call TRBJ1-2; D is uncertain. The CDR3 is 12 amino acids. Between the trimmed V and J ends, which lost 7 bases and 2 bases, there was a span of 8 bases. CDR1 ENHRY and CDR2 SYGVKD come from the germline V gene. The DNA for the CDR3 is TGTGCCATCACGGGGTTGAACTATGGCTACACCTTC. This sequence encodes CAITGLNYGYTF.

The table lists this clone with a few counts. V is TRBV20-1 and J is TRBJ2-2; D not resolved. With 5 bases removed from V and 8 bases from J, the gap between germline ends came to 9 bases. CDR1 and CDR2 (germline): DFQATT, SNEGSKA (reference sequence). The CDR3 loop spans 11 amino acids. CDR3 in amino acids: CSAPDGGELFF. The CDR3 bases are TGCAGTGCTCCTGATGGGGGGGAGCTGTTTTTT.

This chain links TRBV15 with TRBJ1-5, with 7 bases that match TRBD1. V trimming: 5 bases; J trimming: 5 bases; junction bases outside the gene matches: 6. From germline, CDR1 is LNHNV and CDR2 YYDKDF (reference sequence). CDR3 length equals 14 residues. In DNA, the CDR3 is TGTGCCACCAGCGCTGACAGGGTCCATCAGCCCCAGCATTTT. Protein sequence: CATSADRVHQPQHF.

This clone has only a few counts. V is TRBV7-9 and J is TRBJ1-5; no reliable D call. Deletions cut 1 base from V and 6 bases from J, with 4 bases between. Germline V CDR1 and CDR2: SEHNR, FQNEAQ (reference sequence). The CDR3 contains 12 residues. This CDR3 reads CASSLGIQPQHF. For the CDR3, the DNA is TGTGCCAGCAGCTTAGGCATTCAGCCCCAGCATTTT.

This sequence joins TRBV9 and TRBJ2-2, with 7 positions matching TRBD1. The CDR3 totals 15 residues. From germline, CDR1 is SGDLS and CDR2 YYNGEE. V shed 3 bases and J 4 bases; nucleotides not matched to a gene: 6. The CDR3, as DNA: TGTGCCAGCAGCGGACAGGGATGGGGCACCGGGGAGCTGTTTTTT. It encodes CASSGQGWGTGELFF.

The sample holds a few counts of this clone. The chain carries TRBV27 and TRBJ1-5, with D perhaps TRBD1 (6 bases). Deletions cut 3 bases from V and 7 bases from J, with 13 bases between. Germline lookup yields CDR1 MNHEY and CDR2 SMNVEV (reference sequence). The CDR3 covers 14 residues. CDR3: CASSLAGGAQPQHF. In DNA, the CDR3 is TGTGCCAGCAGTTTGGCCGGGGGGGCCCAGCCCCAGCATTTT.

The chain employs TRBV7-3 and TRBJ2-3; D unresolved. Germline lookup yields CDR1 SGHTA and CDR2 FQGTGA. The CDR3 length is 14 residues. The V end lost 3 bases, the J end lost 1 base, and 8 bases lay between the germline ends. CDR3 amino acids: CASSFRPRTDTQYF. The CDR3 DNA follows: TGTGCCAGCAGCTTTCGGCCCCGCACAGATACGCAGTATTTT.

This clone appeared a few times. The chain employs TRBV7-9 and TRBJ2-7; D remains ambiguous. V shed 0 bases and J shed 6 bases, with 6 bases lying between them. Germline CDR1 SEHNR, CDR2 FQNEAQ (reference sequence). This CDR3 region has 12 residues. The CDR3 DNA sequence: TGTGCCAGCAGCTTAGCGGGTGCCGAGCAGTACTTC. Translation: CASSLAGAEQYF.

V is TRBV4-1 and J is TRBJ2-5; 9 bases map to TRBD1. V gave up 2 bases and J gave up 5 bases; unmatched junction bases: 9. CDR3 length equals 16 residues. Germline V CDR1 and CDR2: MGHRA, YSYEKL. The CDR3 protein is CASSQSPDRGQETQYF. CDR3 coding DNA: TGCGCCAGCAGCCAATCACCGGACAGGGGACAGGAGACCCAGTACTTC.

V is TRBV7-9 and J is TRBJ2-1; the match to TRBD2 covers 8 bases. Unmatched junction bases numbered 9, after V lost 2 bases and J lost 9 bases. Germline values: CDR1 SEHNR, CDR2 FQNEAQ (reference sequence). There are 15 residues in the CDR3. CDR3 coding DNA: TGTGCCAGCAGCTTAAGCCGAGTCGGGAGGGGTGAGCAGTTCTTC. Protein: CASSLSRVGRGEQFF.

This chain joins TRBV2 and TRBJ2-3; D gene ambiguous. The ends were cut back, 7 bases at V and 2 bases at J, with 7 bases in the middle. Germline-derived CDR1 and CDR2 are SNHLY and FYNNEI. This CDR3 comprises 12 residues. The CDR3 bases are TGTGCCAGCATGGCTGCCACAGATACGCAGTATTTT. Its translation is CASMAATDTQYF. The variable domain in full, completed from reference TRBV2 and TRBJ2-3, reads EPEVTQTPSHQVTQMGQEVILRCVPISNHLYFYWYRQILGQKVEFLVSFYNNEISEKSEIFDDQFSVERPDGSNFTLKIRSTKLEDSAMYFCASMAATDTQYFGPGTRLTVL.